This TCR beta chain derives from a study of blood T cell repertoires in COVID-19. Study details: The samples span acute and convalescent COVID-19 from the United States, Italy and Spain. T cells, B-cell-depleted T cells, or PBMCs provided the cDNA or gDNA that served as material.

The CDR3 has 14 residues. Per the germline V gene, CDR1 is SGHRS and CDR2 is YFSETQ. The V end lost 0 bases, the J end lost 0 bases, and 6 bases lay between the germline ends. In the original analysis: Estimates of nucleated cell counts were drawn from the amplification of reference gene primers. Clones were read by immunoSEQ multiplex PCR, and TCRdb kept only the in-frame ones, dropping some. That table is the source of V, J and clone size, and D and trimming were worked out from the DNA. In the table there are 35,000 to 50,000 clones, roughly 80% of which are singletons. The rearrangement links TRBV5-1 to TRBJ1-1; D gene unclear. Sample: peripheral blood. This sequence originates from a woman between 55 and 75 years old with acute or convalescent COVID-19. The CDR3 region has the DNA TGCGCCAGCAGCTTGGGAGTTTTGAACACTGAAGCTTTCTTT. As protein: CASSLGVLNTEAFF.